These 17 T cell receptor beta chains share one sample of origin, sequenced in a study of T-cell memory formation after mild COVID-19. TCRdb recomputed calls from the 5' RACE reads with MiXCR, one row per CDR3 protein. In the table there are about 400,000 distinct CDR3 sequences, more than 20% of which are singletons. Sequences were obtained from PBMCs or a T cell subset sorted from them (not recorded which). These receptors came from an adult woman who had mild COVID-19 (a few samples of this study predate the infection). Cell type and time point are not known.

The table lists this clonotype with many counts. At one of its ends the junction is not consistent with the germline gene, which may arise from a read error. J is TRBJ2-3 and V is TRBV5-1; D gene unclear. The CDR3 contains 12 residues. CDR1 SGHRS and CDR2 YFSETQ come from the germline V gene. CDR3 protein: CASSPDTDTQYF. The CDR3 nucleotides are TGTGCCAGCTCACCAGACACAGATACGCAGTATTTT.

This clonotype was seen a single time. The chain has TRBV15 and TRBJ2-3; D is perhaps TRBD2 (6 bases). The V gene lost 0 bases and the J gene lost 6 bases, with 13 bases spanning the gap. This CDR3 region has 15 residues. Germline CDR1 reads LNHNV; CDR2 reads YYDKDF (reference sequence). CDR3 protein: CATSRDFFRGDTQYF. DNA of the CDR3: TGTGCCACCAGCAGAGATTTTTTTCGGGGGGATACGCAGTATTTT.

The gene calls are TRBV7-9 and TRBJ1-1; D remains unclear. Germline lookup yields CDR1 SEHNR and CDR2 FQNEAQ (reference sequence). This CDR3 spans 15 amino acids. V was shortened by 2 bases and J by 0 bases, with 10 bases between the two germline ends. The CDR3 region is CASSLPRYLNTEAFF. DNA of the CDR3: TGTGCCAGCAGCTTACCGAGGTATCTGAACACTGAAGCTTTCTTT.

The V and J genes are TRBV5-1 and TRBJ1-4; 9 nucleotides align to TRBD1. Germline V CDR1 and CDR2: SGHRS, YFSETQ. V lost 4 bases to trimming and J lost 6 bases; unmatched junction nucleotides: 10. The CDR3 covers 16 residues. CDR3 DNA: TGCGCCAGCAGCCGGGACAGGGAGATGGGGGATGAAAAACTGTTTTTT. Amino acids: CASSRDREMGDEKLFF.

There are a few counts of this clonotype. The gene calls are TRBV7-2 and TRBJ1-2, with 8 bases lining up with TRBD1. The CDR3 runs to 15 residues. V lost 2 bases, J lost 2 bases, and 4 bases stayed unmatched. Germline loops: CDR1 SGHTA, CDR2 FQGNSA. The DNA of the CDR3 is TGTGCCAGCAGCTTAACAGGGGGGTCGAACTATGGCTACACCTTC. This gives the protein CASSLTGGSNYGYTF.

This clonotype was counted between two and nine times. This sequence joins TRBV28 and TRBJ2-7; D unresolved. Germline lookup yields CDR1 MDHEN and CDR2 SYDVKM. V lost 2 bases to trimming and J lost 4 bases, with 6 bases between them. The CDR3 spans 12 residues. The CDR3 DNA sequence: TGTGCCAGCAGTTTAGCCGAATACGAGCAGTACTTC. This gives the protein CASSLAEYEQYF.

The gene calls are TRBV4-2 and TRBJ2-7; D remains unclear. CDR1 is LGHNA, CDR2 YNFKEQ, per germline. The CDR3 is made up of 11 amino acids. V was cut by 6 bases and J by 6 bases, with 9 bases left in between. The CDR3 protein is CASSHAFEQYF. The CDR3 bases are TGTGCCAGCAGTCACGCGTTCGAGCAGTACTTC.

The CDR3 loop reads CASSAASDTGLPHTDTQYF. The CDR3 DNA reads TGTGCCAGTAGTGCAGCGTCGGACACGGGCCTCCCCCACACAGATACGCAGTATTTT. This chain connects TRBV19 to TRBJ2-3; TRBD1 might be the D (5 bases). Per the germline V gene, CDR1 is LNHDA and CDR2 is SQIVND (reference sequence). The V end lost 5 bases, the J end lost 2 bases, and 26 bases lay between the germline ends. This CDR3 contains 19 residues. Filled out from reference TRBV19 and TRBJ2-3, the complete variable domain reads DGGITQSPKYLFRKEGQNVTLSCEQNLNHDAMYWYRQDPGQGLRLIYYSQIVNDFQKGDIAEGYSVSREKKESFPLTVTSAQKNPTAFYLCASSAASDTGLPHTDTQYFGPGTRLTVL.

The V gene is TRBV6-5, the J gene TRBJ1-1; no clear D. This CDR3 spans 15 amino acids. Germline V gives CDR1 MNHEY, CDR2 SVGAGI. With 5 bases removed from V and 0 bases from J, the gap between germline ends came to 13 bases. The CDR3 DNA follows: TGTGCCAGCAGTCCCCACAGTGCGTTGAACACTGAAGCTTTCTTT. Protein sequence: CASSPHSALNTEAFF.

The chain is built from TRBV9 and TRBJ2-1, with D uncertain. This CDR3 contains 14 residues. Trimming took off 3 bases at V and 0 bases at J, with 7 bases between the two ends. CDR1 and CDR2 (germline): SGDLS, YYNGEE. This CDR3 reads CASSAQTSYNEQFF. The CDR3 DNA reads TGTGCCAGCAGCGCGCAGACCTCCTACAATGAGCAGTTCTTC. Full variable domain (rest looked up from reference TRBV9 and TRBJ2-1): DSGVTQTPKHLITATGQRVTLRCSPRSGDLSVYWYQQSLDQGLQFLIQYYNGEERAKGNILERFSAQQFPDLHSELNLSSLELGDSALYFCASSAQTSYNEQFFGPGTRLTVL.

This clonotype was counted a few times. The chain is built from TRBV3-1 and TRBJ2-1; no firm D call. This CDR3 contains 14 residues. CDR1 and CDR2 (germline): LGHDT, YNNKEL (reference sequence). V was cut by 4 bases and J by 7 bases, with 14 bases left in between. This CDR3 is CASSPRTGMNEQFF. The CDR3 DNA follows: TGTGCCAGCAGCCCCCGTACGGGCATGAATGAGCAGTTCTTC.

There are a few counts of this clonotype. The rearrangement joins TRBV9 to TRBJ2-5, with 7 bases fitting TRBD2. CDR1 SGDLS and CDR2 YYNGEE come from the germline V gene. The CDR3 spans 15 residues. Trimming removed 4 bases from V and 2 bases from J; junction bases left unmatched: 8. CDR3 DNA: TGTGCCAGCAGCCCCACGTGGGGGGGACAAGAGACCCAGTACTTC. Translating gives CASSPTWGGQETQYF.

This clonotype was picked up a small number of times. The J gene is TRBJ1-1, the V gene TRBV3-1; D gene ambiguous. CDR1 and CDR2 (germline): LGHDT, YNNKEL (reference sequence). V lost 6 bases to trimming and J lost 0 bases, with 14 bases between them. CDR3 size: 15 residues. The CDR3 sequence is CASRLSAGLNTEAFF. CDR3 bases: TGTGCCAGCAGGCTTTCCGCCGGGTTGAACACTGAAGCTTTCTTT.

This clonotype was seen only a few times. This chain joins TRBV11-1 and TRBJ2-2, with 12 nucleotides matching TRBD2. The CDR3 runs to 17 residues. The V and J ends lost 5 bases and 7 bases, in that order; junction bases with no gene match: 11. Per germline, CDR1 SGHAT and CDR2 FQDESV (reference sequence). The CDR3, as DNA: TGTGCCAGCAGCCGGGCGACTAGCGGGAGTTATAGCGGGGAGCTGTTTTTT. Translating it yields CASSRATSGSYSGELFF.

This clonotype was detected only a few times. The rearrangement uses TRBV7-2 and TRBJ2-3; D gene unclear. The germline V gene encodes CDR1 SGHTA and CDR2 FQGNSA. The CDR3 loop spans 15 amino acids. V lost 5 bases and J 1 base, leaving 13 bases between the germline ends. Here the CDR3 DNA reads TGTGCCAGCAGCGTCCTCAGTTACGGCACAGATACGCAGTATTTT. Protein product: CASSVLSYGTDTQYF.

V gene TRBV3-1 combines with J gene TRBJ2-1, with 15 bases matching TRBD2. The ends lost 1 base at V and 5 bases at J; junction bases unmatched: 9. This CDR3 spans 19 amino acids. Germline loops: CDR1 LGHDT, CDR2 YNNKEL (reference sequence). This CDR3 is CASSQGTSGRVGRNNEQFF. The CDR3 nucleotides are TGTGCCAGCAGCCAAGGGACTAGCGGGAGGGTCGGTAGGAACAATGAGCAGTTCTTC.

This clonotype was counted only a few times. The rearrangement joins TRBV7-9 to TRBJ2-7, with D tentatively TRBD2 (5 bases). The germline CDR1 and CDR2 sequences are SEHNR and FQNEAQ (reference sequence). V lost 5 bases to trimming and J lost 3 bases, with 11 bases between them. The CDR3 runs 13 residues. The CDR3 DNA sequence: TGTGCCAGCAGCCAAGGACTGAACTACGAGCAGTACTTC. Amino acids: CASSQGLNYEQYF.